This T cell receptor beta chain was documented in a study of T cell responses to AZD1222 COVID-19 vaccine. V was pared by 4 bases and J by 5 bases, with 16 bases between. Germline CDR1 LGHDT, CDR2 YNNKEL (reference sequence). The CDR3 sequence is 15 residues long. TCRdb's table, derived via immunoSEQ multiplex PCR, lists solely in-frame clones and lacks some. The sample holds 45,000 or so clones, nearly 85% seen once. Whole-study results and caveats: No repertoire was sampled before or during the peak T cell response, only after it. Donors skewed white British and female; clonal diversity was possibly underestimated.

With regard to this clone: Its antigen is unidentified.

The sequenced sample was peripheral blood, obtained on day 0 of AZD1222 vaccination. The sequence was collected from an adult in good health. V gene TRBV3-1 (or the pseudogene TRBV3-2) combines with J gene TRBJ2-3; the D call may be TRBD1 or TRBD2 (5 bases each). The DNA for the CDR3 is TGTGCCAGCAGCCCCCGAGGGGCCGTTTTAGATACGCAGTATTTT. Translated: CASSPRGAVLDTQYF.